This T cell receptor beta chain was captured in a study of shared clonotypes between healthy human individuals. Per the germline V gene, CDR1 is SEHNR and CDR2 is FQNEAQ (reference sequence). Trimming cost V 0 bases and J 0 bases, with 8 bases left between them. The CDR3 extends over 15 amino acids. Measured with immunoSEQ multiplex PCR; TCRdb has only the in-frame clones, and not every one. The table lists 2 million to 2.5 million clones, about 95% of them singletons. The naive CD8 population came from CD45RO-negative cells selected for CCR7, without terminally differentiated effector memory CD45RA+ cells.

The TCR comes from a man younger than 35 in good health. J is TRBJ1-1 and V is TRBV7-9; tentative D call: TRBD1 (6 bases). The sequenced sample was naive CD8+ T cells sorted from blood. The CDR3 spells CASSLATGMNTEAFF. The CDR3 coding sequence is TGTGCCAGCAGCTTAGCAACAGGGATGAACACTGAAGCTTTCTTT.